Below are 16 T cell receptor beta chains sequenced from a single sample in a study of blood T cell repertoires in COVID-19. The protocol was immunoSEQ multiplex PCR, while the TCRdb copy is restricted to in-frame clones and leaves out a portion. This table has 220,000 or so clones, around 86% appearing once. Sequencing was carried out using peripheral blood. The receptors were sampled from a woman aged 45-65 years with COVID-19, enrolled during active disease.

The chain is built from TRBV19 and TRBJ2-1; TRBD1 is a possible D gene (5 bases). Germline V lookup: CDR1 LNHDA, CDR2 SQIVND (reference sequence). This CDR3 is 16 amino acids long. V lost 3 bases and J lost 7, with 19 bases in between. DNA of the CDR3: TGTGCCAGTAGTATCTTTCAGGGCCGCCGAAGGAATGAGCAGTTCTTC. Residues: CASSIFQGRRRNEQFF.

The chain combines TRBV14 with TRBJ1-2; the D is unclear. Germline CDR1 SGHDN, CDR2 FVKESK. Trimming stripped 1 base from V and 4 bases from J, with 7 bases between. CDR3 length: 13 residues. The CDR3 nucleotides read TGTGCCAGCAGCCAAGGATACAGCTATGGCTACACCTTC. Amino acids: CASSQGYSYGYTF.

This clone turned up a few times. The rearrangement uses TRBV10-3 and TRBJ1-2; TRBD1 aligns across 7 bases. With V trimmed by 4 bases and J by 4 bases, 6 bases remained unmatched. The germline V gene has CDR1 ENHRY and CDR2 SYGVKD. The CDR3 is 14 amino acids. CDR3 region: CAISGSGTVYGYTF. Here the CDR3 DNA reads TGTGCCATCAGTGGATCGGGGACAGTCTATGGCTACACCTTC.

This clone was observed a single time. The chain uses TRBV19 and TRBJ1-2, with a possible D match to TRBD1 (5 bases). Germline V gene lookup returns CDR1 LNHDA and CDR2 SQIVND (reference sequence). The CDR3 consists of 16 residues. V lost 0 bases to trimming and J lost 6 bases, with 17 bases between them. CDR3 bases: TGTGCCAGTAGTATAGAGATCGTTAGACAGCCAGATGGCTACACCTTC. Its translation is CASSIEIVRQPDGYTF.

The genes are TRBV9 and TRBJ2-3, with 12 bases aligning to TRBD2. Germline V gene lookup returns CDR1 SGDLS and CDR2 YYNGEE. V was clipped by 0 bases and J by 5 bases; unmatched bases: 7. The CDR3 sequence is 17 residues long. DNA for the CDR3: TGTGCCAGCAGCGTAGGGCTGCTAGCGGGGGGGCAAGATACGCAGTATTTT. It yields the protein CASSVGLLAGGQDTQYF.

The rearrangement uses TRBV19 and TRBJ2-2; possibly TRBD1 for D (6 bases). The CDR3 has 16 residues. Between the trimmed V and J ends, which lost 5 bases and 6 bases, there was a span of 19 bases. CDR1 LNHDA and CDR2 SQIVND come from the germline V gene (reference sequence). CDR3 in amino acids: CASSWGLDRYPGELFF. The DNA for the CDR3 is TGTGCCAGTAGTTGGGGCCTCGACAGGTATCCCGGGGAGCTGTTTTTT.

The chain is built from TRBV19 and TRBJ1-5; TRBD1 might be the D (5 bases). CDR1 and CDR2 (germline): LNHDA, SQIVND (reference sequence). V dropped 5 bases and J dropped 5 bases, with 13 bases sitting between them. This CDR3 spans 14 amino acids. DNA for the CDR3: TGTGCCAGTAGTCCTGGGGCCCGGGATCAGCCCCAGCATTTT. This sequence encodes CASSPGARDQPQHF.

Only one count was recorded for this clone. The CDR3 loop reads CASSRLAGPYNEQFF. CDR3 nucleotide sequence: TGTGCCAGCAGTCGGTTAGCGGGGCCTTACAATGAGCAGTTCTTC. V gene TRBV2 combines with J gene TRBJ2-1; the match to TRBD2 covers 8 bases. Trimming at V came to 5 bases and at J to 4 bases, leaving 7 bases not matched to a gene. Germline V gene lookup returns CDR1 SNHLY and CDR2 FYNNEI. CDR3 length: 15 amino acids. Looking up the rest from reference TRBV2 and TRBJ2-1 gives the full variable domain: EPEVTQTPSHQVTQMGQEVILRCVPISNHLYFYWYRQILGQKVEFLVSFYNNEISEKSEIFDDQFSVERPDGSNFTLKIRSTKLEDSAMYFCASSRLAGPYNEQFFGPGTRLTVL.

The CDR3, as DNA: TGTGCCAGCAGCGATATTCTAGCGTCGAAGGCCGCGTTTCGAAATGAGCAGTTCTTC. This gives the protein CASSDILASKAAFRNEQFF. The chain links TRBV11-3 to TRBJ2-1, with TRBD2 as a possible D gene (6 bases). The CDR3 spans 19 residues. CDR1 SGHNT and CDR2 YENEEA come from the germline V gene. V lost 5 bases, J lost 7 bases, and 30 bases lay in between.

The chain couples TRBV24-1 to TRBJ2-1, with D maybe TRBD1 (6 bases). Germline V gives CDR1 KGHDR, CDR2 SFDVKD. Trimming removed 2 bases from V and 8 bases from J, with 9 bases in between. This CDR3 is 13 amino acids long. The CDR3 DNA reads as TGTGCCACCAGTGATTCCGGACAGTATGAGCAGTTCTTC. Translated, it gives CATSDSGQYEQFF.

The chain uses TRBV4-3 and TRBJ1-6, with a weak D call TRBD1 (5 bases). Germline-derived CDR1 and CDR2 are LGHNA and YSLEER. Trimming removed 4 bases at V and 11 bases at J, with 15 bases between. The CDR3 is 14 amino acids. The CDR3 region has the DNA TGCGCCAGCAGCCTAAGTCGGGGGAAAGCACCCCTCCACTTT. This translates into CASSLSRGKAPLHF.

The chain employs TRBV3-1 (or the pseudogene TRBV3-2) and TRBJ1-1; D unclear. Trimming took off 3 bases at V and 2 bases at J, with 7 bases between the two ends. Germline values: CDR1 LGHDT, CDR2 YNNKEL (reference sequence). The CDR3 is 13 residues long. The CDR3 DNA sequence: TGTGCCAGCAGCCAGATCGGTAACACTGAAGCTTTCTTT. As protein: CASSQIGNTEAFF.

This chain connects TRBV3-1 (or the pseudogene TRBV3-2) to TRBJ1-6, with a possible D match to TRBD1 (5 bases). There are 19 residues in the CDR3. Trimming left V 4 bases short and J 0 bases short, with 19 bases between. Per the germline V gene, CDR1 is LGHDT and CDR2 is YNNKEL (reference sequence). The CDR3 is CASSPSQGPNPSYNSPLHF. The CDR3, as DNA: TGTGCCAGCAGCCCGTCTCAGGGCCCAAACCCCTCCTATAATTCACCCCTCCACTTT.

The V call is TRBV30, the J call TRBJ1-4; D gene unclear. Deletions cut 4 bases from V and 5 bases from J, with 14 bases between. Germline CDR1 and CDR2: GTSNPN and SVGIG (reference sequence). The CDR3 totals 14 residues. The CDR3 loop reads CAWNGIGPNEKLFF. CDR3 bases: TGTGCCTGGAACGGGATAGGGCCGAATGAAAAACTGTTTTTT.

As to this clone: A read error may produce the germline difference seen at one junction end. The V gene is TRBV19, the J gene TRBJ2-7, with 9 nucleotides matching TRBD1. Germline V gives CDR1 LNHDA, CDR2 SQIVND (reference sequence). This CDR3 has 14 residues. CDR3 in DNA: TGTGCCAGTAGTAGGACAGGGGCCTCCGACGAGCAGTACTTC. It specifies CASSRTGASDEQYF.

The chain is built from TRBV10-3 and TRBJ1-2; a weak D match, TRBD1 (6 bases). The CDR3 has 13 amino acids. Germline V CDR1 and CDR2: ENHRY, SYGVKD. V lost 10 bases and J lost 0, with 12 bases in between. CDR3 amino acids: CATEDSTNYGYTF. The CDR3 bases are TGTGCCACGGAGGACAGCACTAACTATGGCTACACCTTC.